The rows below give T cell receptor beta chains drawn from one sample of a study of PD-1 blockade in classical Hodgkin lymphoma. Repertoires were generated with immunoSEQ multiplex PCR, while TCRdb's copy carries only in-frame clones and drops some. Of nearly 60,000 clones listed, 80% to 95% are singletons. Specimen: peripheral blood mononuclear cells (PBMCs), collected before the second cycle of nivolumab. The origin of the receptors is a human donor with classical Hodgkin lymphoma. The CDR3 runs from the conserved cysteine through the conserved F or W. The D gene is left open where the match is weak. Only some rows state a clone size, as once, few, many or a class for expanded clones.

v_call	j_call	clone_size	d_call	cdr3_aa	cdr3_nt
TRBV6-1	TRBJ1-3	-	-	CASSEGVGDGNTIYF	TGTGCCAGCAGTGAAGGCGTGGGAGATGGAAACACCATATATTTT
TRBV27	TRBJ1-3	once	-	CASSSPGAGNTIYF	TGTGCCAGCAGTTCCCCGGGTGCTGGAAACACCATATATTTT
TRBV4-2	TRBJ2-1	-	-	CASSQARGSYNEQFF	TGTGCCAGCAGCCAAGCGAGGGGCTCCTACAATGAGCAGTTCTTC
TRBV7-2	TRBJ2-3	once	-	CASSLEAWDTQYF	TGTGCCAGCAGCTTAGAAGCGTGGGATACGCAGTATTTT
TRBV6-5	TRBJ1-3	-	-	CASSYSWGPGNTIYF	TGTGCCAGCAGTTACTCATGGGGGCCTGGAAACACCATATATTTT
TRBV7-9	TRBJ2-2	-	-	CASVSGELFF	TGTGCCAGCGTCAGTGGGGAGCTGTTTTTT
TRBV10-2	TRBJ2-7	-	-	CASSDQGFAYEQYF	TGCGCCAGCAGTGACCAGGGGTTCGCCTACGAGCAGTACTTC
TRBV25-1	TRBJ2-7	once	TRBD1	CASRTGDSEQYF	TGTGCCAGCAGGACAGGGGATTCCGAGCAGTACTTC
TRBV6-5	TRBJ1-5	-	-	CASSEIGSNQPQHF	TGTGCCAGCAGTGAAATCGGGTCCAATCAGCCCCAGCATTTT
TRBV27	TRBJ2-7	once	-	CASRVGGGARYEQYF	TGTGCCAGCAGGGTTGGAGGGGGCGCCCGCTACGAGCAGTACTTC
TRBV12-5	TRBJ1-1	medium-sized	-	CASGLEVNTEAFF	TGTGCTAGTGGTTTGGAGGTGAACACTGAAGCTTTCTTT
TRBV5-1	TRBJ2-2	-	-	CASSLGAPELFF	TGCGCCAGCAGCTTGGGGGCCCCGGAGCTGTTTTTT
TRBV18	TRBJ2-3	-	-	CASPGTERDNTQYF	TGTGCCAGTCCCGGGACGGAACGAGATAATACGCAGTATTTT
TRBV19	TRBJ2-7	-	TRBD1	CASSIGRDREFYEQYF	TGTGCCAGTAGTATAGGTCGGGACAGAGAATTCTACGAGCAGTACTTC
TRBV6-5	TRBJ2-1	-	-	CASSYSGGNGGHEQFF	TGTGCCAGCAGTTACTCCGGCGGAAACGGAGGGCATGAGCAGTTCTTC
TRBV6-4	TRBJ1-2	-	-	CASSEDSWTNYGYTF	TGTGCCAGCAGTGAGGACAGTTGGACTAACTATGGCTACACCTTC
TRBV6-6	TRBJ1-1	-	-	CASSVAHSMNTEAFF	TGTGCCAGCAGCGTGGCCCATTCAATGAACACTGAAGCTTTCTTT
TRBV29-1	TRBJ2-4	-	-	CSVEDLRAKNIQYF	TGCAGCGTTGAAGATCTCCGGGCCAAAAACATTCAGTACTTC
TRBV18	TRBJ1-1	-	-	CASSPVRVYTEAFF	TGTGCCAGCTCACCAGTAAGGGTTTACACTGAAGCTTTCTTT
TRBV23-1	TRBJ2-7	-	TRBD2	CASSRLPTSGRYEQYF	TGCGCCAGCAGTCGTCTACCGACTAGCGGGAGGTACGAGCAGTACTTC
TRBV6-9	TRBJ2-7	-	-	CASSYNPSASSYEQYF	TGTGCCAGCAGTTATAACCCTAGCGCTAGCTCCTACGAGCAGTACTTC
TRBV7-9	TRBJ2-5	-	-	CASSQIQGPQETQYF	TGTGCCAGCAGCCAGATACAGGGCCCCCAAGAGACCCAGTACTTC
TRBV11-2	TRBJ1-1	-	-	CASSPSSDGNTEAFF	TGTGCCAGCAGCCCTTCCTCGGACGGGAACACTGAAGCTTTCTTT
TRBV4-1	TRBJ1-3	-	TRBD1	CASSQEWDRAVSGNTIYF	TGCGCCAGCAGCCAAGAATGGGACAGGGCGGTATCTGGAAACACCATATATTTT
TRBV7-6	TRBJ2-2	-	TRBD2	CASSSPGLAGFTGELFF	TGTGCCAGCAGCTCTCCCGGACTAGCGGGGTTCACCGGGGAGCTGTTTTTT
TRBV11-2	TRBJ1-3	-	-	CASSLVGARGNTIYF	TGTGCCAGCAGCTTGGTCGGGGCGAGGGGAAACACCATATATTTT
TRBV19	TRBJ2-1	-	TRBD1	CASSGTGGYNEQFF	TGTGCCAGTTCCGGGACAGGGGGCTACAATGAGCAGTTCTTC
TRBV9	TRBJ2-2	-	TRBD1	CASSAPRGHANTGELFF	TGTGCCAGCAGCGCACCGAGGGGGCACGCGAACACCGGGGAGCTGTTTTTT